This entry features one TCR beta chain sequence. The antigen it recognizes is unknown. There are no base qualities to consult, and no much larger clone falls within one base. The data belong to a study of T cell responses to AZD1222 COVID-19 vaccine (dated by TCRdb to the early 2020s). With regard to the full study: AZD1222 recipients whose second dose came at about 4 weeks and those whose second dose came at about 12 weeks were combined into one group, since spike-specific TCR depth and breadth did not differ between the two schedules. TCR sequencing was performed for 230 to 250 trial participants, of whom approximately 200 were given two doses of AZD1222 and approximately 25 were given two doses of MenACWY control vaccine. Trial participants were enrolled into age subgroups of 18-55, 56-69 and 70-plus years, which contained around 140, 26 and 57 TCR-sequenced participants, respectively. The research as a whole found: Most participants were white British and females outnumbered males, and the authors suggested that clonal diversity may have been underestimated. After two AZD1222 doses, spike-specific TCR breadth and depth were significantly higher than at day 0 and than in MenACWY recipients. Nearly half of unique spike-specific TCRs reportedly recognized epitopes outside regions mutated in the B.1.351 and B.1.1.7 variants. The whole spike protein was spanned by vaccine-associated CD4 TCRs, and dominant responses were seen in regions 160-218 and 743-854. Only five to seven AZD1222 recipients were SARS-CoV-2 seropositive at baseline, limiting conclusions about previously exposed vaccinees. The 56-69-year group was small, and its depth increase did not reach significance, likely because of low power. Because no samples from the day 14 peak response were available, repertoires could be characterized only after the peak T cell response.

The CDR3 regions of human TCRbeta chains were analyzed by immunosequencing. In the original analysis: Repertoire TCRs were matched against a reference library of SARS-CoV-2-specific TCRs generated with the MIRA antigen-specificity platform. Breadth meant the fraction of unique TCRs that were SARS-CoV-2-associated, whereas depth meant the fraction of total T cells that were SARS-CoV-2-associated. Using the MIRA data, every spike-specific TCR was mapped to the spike region that the TCR reacted to and assigned to either a CD4 or a CD8 class. Log10-transformed breadth and depth values were compared by one-way ANOVA with Sidak's multiple comparisons tests. TCRdb took over this immuneACCESS table, retaining in-frame rearrangements with V and J assigned. Such tables are incomplete; in checked studies, under half of the missing clones stem from an unresolved V gene, and the remainder is unexplained. V and J calls and clone size follow that table, whereas D and trimming were derived from the DNA. Across this sample there are tens of thousands of clones, with about nine tenths seen only once. The leading ten clones occupy less than 9% of the sample.

Measured from the cysteine to the phenylalanine, the CDR3 is 13 residues long. The sequence is cut down to CDR3 DNA, 39 bases in frame from base 1. V and J lose 3 bases and 6 bases, and a span of 8 bases separates them. This specimen's time point label, per the study, means: baseline before first vaccination. Vaccinee samples were obtained from the UK trials COV001 and COV002, which included a single-blind randomized controlled phase 2/3 trial of AZD1222 (ChAdOx1 nCoV-19) in healthy adults. Trial participant PBMC samples were collected at day 0 and day 28 after the second dose for TCRbeta chain sequencing.

This sequence uses TRBV12-3 or TRBV12-4 and TRBJ2-2; no D gene can be assigned with confidence. Source: peripheral blood, taken on day 0 of AZD1222 vaccination. This clonotype was sampled from an adult in good health. The nucleotide sequence reads TGTGCCAGCAGTTTCAGCGAACCCGGGGAGCTGTTTTTT. Its protein is CASSFSEPGELFF.